This T cell receptor (beta chain) was sequenced for a study of T cell changes during pregnancy in multiple sclerosis. This CDR3 spans 12 amino acids. Germline CDR1 is SGHAT and CDR2 is FQDESV (reference sequence). Trimming shortened V by 7 bases and J by 10 bases, and 15 bases separated the two germline ends. The table came from immunoSEQ multiplex PCR; TCRdb's copy has only in-frame clones and leaves some out. Of about 100,000 clones in the sample, 75% to 95% were seen once. The origin of this receptor is a female donor with multiple sclerosis, enrolled in a pregnancy study. This chain connects TRBV11-1 to TRBJ2-3; possible D gene TRBD1, 6 bases. The sample here was peripheral blood, taken in the second trimester of pregnancy. Written as DNA, the CDR3 is TGTGCCAGCACCTCACAGGGAGACGCGCAGTATTTT. As protein: CASTSQGDAQYF. The complete variable domain, with remaining parts taken from reference TRBV11-1 and TRBJ2-3, reads EAEVAQSPRYKITEKSQAVAFWCDPISGHATLYWYRQILGQGPELLVQFQDESVVDDSQLPKDRFSAERLKGVDSTLKIQPAELGDSAMYLCASTSQGDAQYFGPGTRLTVL.